This T cell receptor beta chain was documented in a study of cytomegalovirus exposure and HLA in healthy donors. Study overall: The approximately 120 validation repertoires used the same platform as the approximately 700 first-cohort repertoires, a later analysis reported. Study-level points and caveats: Reports showed the classifier diagnosing cytomegalovirus status with high specificity and sensitivity. It was 150 or so TCR beta chains that were listed as cytomegalovirus-associated. CMV antigen specificity of a few CMV-associated chains was confirmed in vitro.

Sequencing used immunoSEQ multiplex PCR; TCRdb keeps in-frame clones, though not all of them. The sample has 150,000 to 200,000 clones, about 89% seen once; the top ten hold around 3.1%. A word on this clone: The antigen remains undetermined.

With 3 bases removed from V and 2 bases from J, the gap between germline ends came to 19 bases. This CDR3 comprises 17 residues. CDR1 SGHNT and CDR2 YENEEA come from the germline V gene. The receptor's source is a woman aged 18-30 years in good health and CMV-seropositive. The chain combines TRBV11-3 with TRBJ1-2; D might be TRBD1 (5 bases). Sequences were obtained from PBMCs. CDR3 bases: TGTGCCAGCAGCTTTGGAGCAGGGCAGATGGGGAACTATGGCTACACCTTC. Amino acids: CASSFGAGQMGNYGYTF. Drawing the rest from reference TRBV11-3 and TRBJ1-2, the complete variable domain is EAGVVQSPRYKIIEKKQPVAFWCNPISGHNTLYWYLQNLGQGPELLIRYENEEAVDDSQLPKDRFSAERLKGVDSTLKIQPAELGDSAVYLCASSFGAGQMGNYGYTFGSGTRLTVV.